This T cell receptor beta chain was sequenced in a study of CD8 T cells in Susac syndrome. Study-level points and caveats: By the study's own acknowledgment, its TCR sequencing and HLA analysis included relatively few individuals.

Comments on this clonotype: Its target is unknown.

Peripheral blood CD8+ and CD4+ T cells were profiled by TCR beta sequencing. RNA in amounts of about 0.5 to 1 ug was reverse transcribed with random hexamers. It was immunoSEQ multiplex PCR that amplified TCR beta CDR3 across 54 Vbeta and 13 Jbeta. TCRdb reanalysed the immunoSEQ multiplex PCR reads using MiXCR and keeps one entry per CDR3 protein. The table records some 110,000 distinct CDR3 sequences, more than 85% of them present only once. Per the germline V gene, CDR1 is SNHLY and CDR2 is FYNNEI. The CDR3 runs 15 residues. V lost 8 bases and J lost 1; bases outside the gene matches: 4. The receptor was isolated from a human donor with multiple sclerosis. The sample comprised CD4+ T cells from PBMCs. The chain carries TRBV2 and TRBJ2-2; 10 bases match TRBD2. Here the CDR3 reads CASGLAGGNTGELFF. Here the CDR3 DNA reads TGTGCCAGCGGGTTAGCGGGGGGGAACACCGGGGAGCTGTTTTTT.